The rows below give T cell receptor beta chains drawn from one sample of a study of blood T cell repertoires in COVID-19. TCRdb's copy holds only in-frame clones and misses some; the assay was immunoSEQ multiplex PCR. The data show 25,000 to 30,000 clones, more than 75% seen once. Sequencing was done on a sample of peripheral blood. These receptor sequences come from a human donor in a cohort sampled during active COVID-19. Both conserved end residues are part of each CDR3. D genes are given only for firm matches. Clone size is given for some rows only: seen once, a few or many times, or a class if the clone is expanded.

TRBJ2-7,NA,TRBV6-5,TRBD2,TGTGCCAGCAGTTACTCGAGGGCTAGCGGGAGCTACGAGCAGTACTTC,CASSYSRASGSYEQYF
TRBJ2-7,NA,TRBV7-2,NA,TGTGCCAGCAGCTTAGTTCAGGGCTCCTACGAGCAGTACTTC,CASSLVQGSYEQYF
TRBJ2-3,NA,TRBV2,NA,TGTGCCAGCAGTCGGACTACCAGCACAGATACGCAGTATTTT,CASSRTTSTDTQYF
TRBJ2-1,NA,TRBV6-5,TRBD2,TGTGCCAACTCTCTAGCGGGGGGTTACAATGAGCAGTTCTTC,CANSLAGGYNEQFF
TRBJ1-1,NA,TRBV27,NA,TGTGCCAGCAGTTTATCCAGAATGAACACTGAAGCTTTCTTT,CASSLSRMNTEAFF
TRBJ1-5,NA,TRBV10-3,NA,TGTGCCATCAGTGAGTCGGGGGGGGGTTATAGCAATCAGCCCCAGCATTTT,CAISESGGGYSNQPQHF
TRBJ2-5,NA,TRBV5-1,TRBD1,TGCGCCAGCAGCTTACAGGGACAGCAAGAGACCCAGTACTTC,CASSLQGQQETQYF
TRBJ2-1,NA,TRBV24-1,NA,TGTGCCACCAGTGATTTGCAGGGTCTGCCACACTCCTACAATGAGCAGTTCTTC,CATSDLQGLPHSYNEQFF
TRBJ2-5,NA,TRBV9,TRBD2,TGTGCCAGCAGTGAAAGCGGGGGGGAGTTGAAGACCCAGTACTTC,CASSESGGELKTQYF
TRBJ1-3,NA,TRBV6-6,TRBD1,TGTGCCAGCAGTTCCCAACAGGGGAAAGGGAGAAACACCATATATTTT,CASSSQQGKGRNTIYF
TRBJ2-7,NA,TRBV4-1,NA,TGCGCCAGCAGCCAAGGGGGAGTCTACGAGCAGTACTTC,CASSQGGVYEQYF
TRBJ1-1,NA,TRBV9,NA,TGTGCCAGCAGCGTAGACGTGCGGATGACTGAAGCTTTCTTT,CASSVDVRMTEAFF
TRBJ1-4,NA,TRBV24-1,NA,TGTGCCACCAGTGCCGGGGGGTCAACTAATGAAAAACTGTTTTTT,CATSAGGSTNEKLFF
TRBJ2-5,NA,TRBV24-1,TRBD1,TGTGCCACCAGTGCACAGGACAGGGGGAGCTTTGAGACCCAGTACTTC,CATSAQDRGSFETQYF
TRBJ1-1,NA,TRBV7-6,NA,TGTGCCAGCAGCTTAGCGCCGGGGTTACTGAACACTGAAGCTTTCTTT,CASSLAPGLLNTEAFF
TRBJ1-6,NA,TRBV6-2/TRBV6-3,NA,TGTGCCAGCAGTTACCTACCGGAGGGCAGATCCTATAATTCACCCCTCCACTTT,CASSYLPEGRSYNSPLHF
TRBJ1-2,once,TRBV7-9,NA,TGTGCCAGCACCGAAGCAGGGGACATCTATGGCTACACCTTC,CASTEAGDIYGYTF
TRBJ2-1,NA,TRBV19,TRBD1,TGTGCCAGTAGTATGACAGGGGAGAGGCCCTACAATGAGCAGTTCTTC,CASSMTGERPYNEQFF
TRBJ2-7,NA,TRBV28,TRBD2,TGTGCCACCGGCCCGGGACTAGCCCGCTACGAGCAGTACTTC,CATGPGLARYEQYF
TRBJ1-3,NA,TRBV30,NA,TGTGCCTGGAGTGAGGGAGGAGGAAACACCATATATTTT,CAWSEGGGNTIYF
TRBJ2-7,once,TRBV6-9,NA,TGTGCCAGCAGTTTGGCCCACGAGCAGTACTTC,CASSLAHEQYF
TRBJ2-7,NA,TRBV11-1,TRBD1,TGTGCCAGCAGCTTAAGGCCAGGGGGCGAGCAGTACTTC,CASSLRPGGEQYF
TRBJ1-1,NA,TRBV5-1,TRBD1,TGCGCCAGCAGCTCTGGGACAGGGAGTGAAGCTTTCTTT,CASSSGTGSEAFF
TRBJ2-5,NA,TRBV3-1/TRBV3-2,TRBD2,TGTGCCAGCAGCCGCCCGAGCGGGGGAAAGACCCAGTACTTC,CASSRPSGGKTQYF
TRBJ1-3,few,TRBV5-8,NA,TGTGCCAGCAGCTCTATAAGAAACACCATATATTTT,CASSSIRNTIYF
TRBJ2-5,NA,TRBV7-2,TRBD2,TGTGCCAGCAGCTCCTCCGGGACTAGCGGTGGGGCTAAGACCCAGTACTTC,CASSSSGTSGGAKTQYF
TRBJ2-1,NA,TRBV3-1/TRBV3-2,TRBD1,TGTGCCAGCAGCCAGTCGGACAGGGGCGGGGAGCAGTTCTTC,CASSQSDRGGEQFF
TRBJ2-5,NA,TRBV19,TRBD1,TGTGCCAGTAGTCAGTCGGGACAGAATCAAGAGACCCAGTACTTC,CASSQSGQNQETQYF
TRBJ1-2,NA,TRBV7-3,NA,TGTGCCAGCAGCTTATATTATACCGGGACACGAAATAACTATGGCTACACCTTC,CASSLYYTGTRNNYGYTF
TRBJ1-5,NA,TRBV19,TRBD1,TGTGCCAGTACCCCCCCCGGGACAGTCAATCAGCCCCAGCATTTT,CASTPPGTVNQPQHF
TRBJ2-3,NA,TRBV10-3,TRBD1,TGTGCCATCGGAACTCAGGGGGCGGGAGATACGCAGTATTTT,CAIGTQGAGDTQYF
TRBJ2-3,NA,TRBV29-1,TRBD2,TGCAGCGTTGCGGCGGGGGGGCTGGTAGATACGCAGTATTTT,CSVAAGGLVDTQYF
TRBJ2-3,NA,TRBV24-1,TRBD2,TGTGCCACCAGTGAATTAGCGGGGGGAGGAGATACGCAGTATTTT,CATSELAGGGDTQYF
TRBJ2-7,NA,TRBV5-4,NA,TGTGCCAGCAGCTTGGCCGGGATAGAGCAGTACTTC,CASSLAGIEQYF
TRBJ2-5,NA,TRBV7-9,TRBD2,TGTGCCAGCAGCCTGGCCAGAGGCCTAGCGGGAGAGACCCAGTACTTC,CASSLARGLAGETQYF
TRBJ2-6,NA,TRBV4-3,TRBD1,TGCGCCAGCAGCCAAGATGGTACAGGGGGCGCTGGGGCCAACGTCCTGACTTTC,CASSQDGTGGAGANVLTF
TRBJ2-7,NA,TRBV5-1,NA,TGCGCCAGCAGCTTGGGACAGTCCTACGAGCAGTACTTC,CASSLGQSYEQYF
TRBJ2-7,NA,TRBV5-1,TRBD1,TGCGCCAGCAGCTTGGGACAGGGGGACGAGCAGTACTTC,CASSLGQGDEQYF
TRBJ2-3,NA,TRBV5-8,NA,TGTGCCAGCAGCTCGCGGGCTAACTCCCCAGATACGCAGTATTTT,CASSSRANSPDTQYF
TRBJ2-2,NA,TRBV5-8,TRBD2,TGTGCCAGCAGAAACCCGGGACTAGCGGGGGAACGGAACACCGGGGAGCTGTTTTTT,CASRNPGLAGERNTGELFF
TRBJ2-3,NA,TRBV4-1,TRBD2,TGCGCCAGCAGCGAAGGTGATAGCGGGGGGGCGGATACGCAGTATTTT,CASSEGDSGGADTQYF
TRBJ2-5,NA,TRBV5-1,TRBD2,TGCGCCAGCACCCGAAGCGGGGGTCAAGAGACCCAGTACTTC,CASTRSGGQETQYF
TRBJ2-7,NA,TRBV2,TRBD1,TGTGCCAGCAGTTTGGGACAGGGCTCGGGGTACTTC,CASSLGQGSGYF
TRBJ2-4,NA,TRBV15,TRBD2,TGTGCCACCAGCAGGCCAGCGGGGGCAGACGGAGCCAAAAACATTCAGTACTTC,CATSRPAGADGAKNIQYF
TRBJ1-1,once,TRBV7-9,TRBD1,TGTGCCAGCAGCCCACTTTCTAGGGACAGGGAAGCTTTCTTT,CASSPLSRDREAFF
TRBJ2-1,NA,TRBV4-3,TRBD2,TGCGCCAGCAGCCAAGTCCCCAGACTAGCGGGGGGAAACAATGAGCAGTTCTTC,CASSQVPRLAGGNNEQFF
TRBJ1-1,NA,TRBV6-5,NA,TGTGCCAGCAGTTCCAAACAGGGATCTGATGAAGCTTTCTTT,CASSSKQGSDEAFF
TRBJ1-2,NA,TRBV5-4,TRBD1,TGTGCCAGCAGCTTGACCGGGACAGGGTTTGGCTACACCTTC,CASSLTGTGFGYTF
TRBJ2-5,NA,TRBV10-2,TRBD2,TGCGCCAGCAGTGATTATAGCGGGGGGGCCCGGACCCAGTACTTC,CASSDYSGGARTQYF
TRBJ1-5,NA,TRBV27,TRBD1,TGTGCCAGCTGGGACAGATATAGCAATCAGCCCCAGCATTTT,CASWDRYSNQPQHF
TRBJ1-1,NA,TRBV19,NA,TGTGCCAGTAGCAAAGACGGAGCGAACACTGAAGCTTTCTTT,CASSKDGANTEAFF
TRBJ2-7,once,TRBV5-4,NA,TGTGCCAGCAGCTCAGGGGATCCGGGGGAGCAGTACTTC,CASSSGDPGEQYF
TRBJ1-1,NA,TRBV19,TRBD1,TGTGCCAGTAGTACACAGGGGGGGACTGAAGCTTTCTTT,CASSTQGGTEAFF
TRBJ1-4,once,TRBV7-9,TRBD1,TGTGCCAGCGGACAGGGGGCAATGAATGAAAAACTGTTTTTT,CASGQGAMNEKLFF
TRBJ2-7,once,TRBV13,TRBD1,TGTGCCAGCAGCTTAGAGGGGGCCTCCTACGAGCAGTACTTC,CASSLEGASYEQYF